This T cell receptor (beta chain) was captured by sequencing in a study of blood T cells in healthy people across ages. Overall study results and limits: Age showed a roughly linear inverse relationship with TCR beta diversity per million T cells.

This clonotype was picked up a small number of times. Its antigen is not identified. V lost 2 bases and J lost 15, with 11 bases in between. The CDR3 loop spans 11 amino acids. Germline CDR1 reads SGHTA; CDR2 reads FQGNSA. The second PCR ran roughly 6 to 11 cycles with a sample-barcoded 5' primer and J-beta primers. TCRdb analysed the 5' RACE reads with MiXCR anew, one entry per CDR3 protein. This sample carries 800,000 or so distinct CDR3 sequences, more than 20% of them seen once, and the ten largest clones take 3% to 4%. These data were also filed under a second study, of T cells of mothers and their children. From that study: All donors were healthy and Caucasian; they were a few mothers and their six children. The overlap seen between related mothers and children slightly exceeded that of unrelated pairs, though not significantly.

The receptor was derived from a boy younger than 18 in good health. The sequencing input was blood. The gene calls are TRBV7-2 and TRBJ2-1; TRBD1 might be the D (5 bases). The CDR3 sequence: CASSLLGVPFF. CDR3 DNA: TGTGCCAGCAGCTTACTAGGGGTCCCGTTCTTC.